The present T cell receptor beta chain was sequenced within a study of cytomegalovirus exposure and HLA in healthy donors. Study results and caveats: Many donors carried some public TCRs, although rarity characterized most TCR sequences.

The PCR made use of 60 Vbeta and 13 Jbeta primers. Profiling relied on immunoSEQ multiplex PCR, and the TCRdb table lists in-frame clones only, not all of them. The sample records over 95,000 clones, around 82% being singletons. Details on this clone: The antigen remains unidentified.

The CDR3 loop spans 16 amino acids. Looked up from germline, CDR1 is SGHAT and CDR2 is FQNNGV. V was pared by 5 bases and J by 5 bases, with 10 bases of the junction left unmatched. The chain carries TRBV11-2 and TRBJ2-5; 11 bases align to TRBD1. This receptor was obtained from a woman aged 30 to 39 in good health and CMV-seropositive. The source material was PBMCs. CDR3 sequence: CASSVGQGAFGETQYF. In nucleotides, the CDR3 is TGTGCCAGCAGCGTTGGACAGGGGGCCTTTGGGGAGACCCAGTACTTC.